Shown below are 23 T cell receptor beta chains from a single sample sequenced in a study of blood T cell repertoires in COVID-19. Measured with immunoSEQ multiplex PCR; TCRdb has only the in-frame clones, and not every one. In the table there are about 160,000 clones, approximately 77% of which are singletons. Sequenced sample: peripheral blood. All receptors come from an elderly woman with active or convalescent COVID-19.

The gene calls are TRBV7-3 and TRBJ2-1, with TRBD2 as a possible D gene (6 bases). Trimming pared 1 base from V and 9 bases from J, leaving 16 bases between. The CDR3 extends over 15 amino acids. Germline V gene sequence: CDR1 SGHTA, CDR2 FQGTGA. The CDR3 loop is CASSLSGAMSGEQFF. CDR3 coding DNA: TGTGCCAGCAGCTTAAGCGGGGCAATGTCGGGTGAGCAGTTCTTC.

The CDR3 reads CASSQTTLTYNEQFF. The CDR3 nucleotides read TGCGCCAGCAGCCAGACTACCCTTACCTACAATGAGCAGTTCTTC. This chain links TRBV5-1 with TRBJ2-7; the D gene is possibly TRBD2 (5 bases). The end of the DNA aligns better with TRBJ2-1, so the J call may be wrong. The CDR3 spans 15 residues. Germline CDR1 SGHRS, CDR2 YFSETQ.

The V call is TRBV7-2, the J call TRBJ1-1; 7 nucleotides match TRBD1. The V segment lost 3 bases and the J segment 10 bases; nucleotides outside the gene matches: 8. From germline, CDR1 is SGHTA and CDR2 FQGNSA. The CDR3 totals 13 residues. CDR3 sequence reads: CASSLRQGGRAFF. Here the CDR3 DNA reads TGTGCCAGCAGCTTGAGGCAGGGGGGCAGAGCTTTCTTT.

The rearrangement joins TRBV5-1 to TRBJ1-1; possible D gene TRBD1, 5 bases. V dropped 5 bases and J dropped 0 bases, with 11 bases sitting between them. The CDR3 is 14 residues long. Germline values: CDR1 SGHRS, CDR2 YFSETQ. The CDR3 sequence is CASRTGGMNTEAFF. The CDR3 DNA follows: TGCGCCAGCAGAACAGGAGGGATGAACACTGAAGCTTTCTTT.

The chain couples TRBV5-4 to TRBJ1-2; D remains unclear. This CDR3 contains 12 residues. Between the trimmed V and J ends, which lost 4 bases and 4 bases, there was a span of 8 bases. Germline CDR1 and CDR2: SGHNT and YYREEE (reference sequence). The CDR3 is CASSPGLYGYTF. The CDR3 DNA is TGTGCCAGCAGCCCAGGCCTCTATGGCTACACCTTC.

This chain links TRBV5-5 with TRBJ2-7; 9 bases are shared with TRBD1. This CDR3 is built from 16 residues. V gave up 2 bases and J gave up 4 bases; unmatched junction bases: 10. Germline V gene lookup returns CDR1 SGHKS and CDR2 YYEKEE (reference sequence). The CDR3 region is CASSFRGGTGFYEQYF. DNA for the CDR3: TGTGCCAGCAGCTTCCGTGGGGGGACAGGGTTTTACGAGCAGTACTTC. The whole variable domain, remainder taken from reference TRBV5-5 and TRBJ2-7, is DAGVTQSPTHLIKTRGQQVTLRCSPISGHKSVSWYQQVLGQGPQFIFQYYEKEERGRGNFPDRFSARQFPNYSSELNVNALLLGDSALYLCASSFRGGTGFYEQYFGPGTRLTVT.

With regard to this clone: This CDR3 is also generated by other DNA sequences in the sample. The rearrangement joins TRBV5-5 to TRBJ1-1; TRBD1 might be the D (5 bases). In germline, CDR1 is SGHKS, CDR2 YYEKEE (reference sequence). V dropped 1 base and J dropped 1 base, with 5 bases sitting between them. This CDR3 is 13 amino acids long. The CDR3 sequence: CASSLQGNTEAFF. Written as DNA, the CDR3 is TGTGCCAGCAGCTTGCAGGGGAACACTGAAGCTTTCTTT.

The gene calls are TRBV15 and TRBJ2-7, with D uncertain. Germline V CDR1 and CDR2: LNHNV, YYDKDF (reference sequence). The CDR3 is 14 residues long. V dropped 0 bases and J dropped 7 bases, with 13 bases sitting between them. CDR3 DNA sequence: TGTGCCACCAGCAGAGATAAAACTCCTCGGGAGCAGTACTTC. Encoded protein: CATSRDKTPREQYF.

J is TRBJ2-2 and V is TRBV6-2 or TRBV6-3; D possibly corresponds to TRBD1 (6 bases). CDR3 length equals 15 residues. Trimming left V 5 bases short and J 7 bases short, with 17 bases between. Looked up from germline, CDR1 is MNHEY and CDR2 is SVGEGT. The CDR3 DNA sequence: TGTGCCAGCAGTAGGGGGACGGCCGCGGGCGGGGAGCTGTTTTTT. Translating gives CASSRGTAAGGELFF.

The rearrangement uses TRBV19 and TRBJ2-1, with TRBD2 matching 13 bases. Unmatched junction bases numbered 8, after V lost 6 bases and J lost 0 bases. Germline V gene sequence: CDR1 LNHDA, CDR2 SQIVND (reference sequence). The CDR3 runs to 18 residues. CDR3: CASSSTSGRTSSYNEQFF. CDR3 sequence (DNA): TGTGCCAGTAGCTCGACTAGCGGGAGGACAAGCTCCTACAATGAGCAGTTCTTC.

This clone was counted a single time. The V gene is TRBV7-9, the J gene TRBJ1-1; D is perhaps TRBD1 (6 bases). The CDR3 is 15 residues long. V was cut by 5 bases and J by 5 bases, with 18 bases left in between. Germline V gene data show CDR1 as SEHNR and CDR2 as FQNEAQ (reference sequence). In DNA, the CDR3 is TGTGCCAGCAGCCCATTAAACAGGGTGCGAACTGAAGCTTTCTTT. Its translation is CASSPLNRVRTEAFF.

The chain has TRBV3-1 (or the pseudogene TRBV3-2) and TRBJ2-1; TRBD2 aligns across 11 bases. This CDR3 has 15 residues. Trimming took 4 bases from V and 6 from J; bases not matched to a gene: 5. Germline CDR1 and CDR2: LGHDT and YNNKEL (reference sequence). Here the CDR3 reads CASSRLAGRGNEQFF. DNA for the CDR3: TGTGCCAGCAGCCGACTAGCGGGAAGGGGCAATGAGCAGTTCTTC.

On this clone: This sample includes further DNA sequences coding for the same CDR3. The rearrangement links TRBV5-1 to TRBJ1-1, with D unclear. Trimming removed 4 bases from V and 1 base from J, with 8 bases in between. Germline values: CDR1 SGHRS, CDR2 YFSETQ. The CDR3 is made up of 13 amino acids. The CDR3 is CASSLTANTEAFF. CDR3 bases: TGCGCCAGCAGCCTTACAGCGAACACTGAAGCTTTCTTT.

This chain joins TRBV19 and TRBJ1-1; 7 bases map to TRBD1. The germline V gene has CDR1 LNHDA and CDR2 SQIVND (reference sequence). The trim removed 1 base at V and 2 bases at J, leaving 7 bases unmatched. This CDR3 contains 16 residues. CDR3 DNA: TGTGCCAGTAGTATAGTAAGAGGACAGGCCAACACTGAAGCTTTCTTT. Protein product: CASSIVRGQANTEAFF.

This chain connects TRBV6-1 to TRBJ2-7; 9 bases agree with TRBD1. Germline V gene sequence: CDR1 MNHNS, CDR2 SASEGT. This CDR3 region has 15 residues. The V gene end was trimmed by 2 bases and the J gene end by 4 bases; junction bases not matched to a gene: 6. The CDR3 DNA sequence: TGTGCCAGCAGTGAACCCGGGACAGGGAGGTACGAGCAGTACTTC. This gives the protein CASSEPGTGRYEQYF.

The chain recombines TRBV7-9 with TRBJ1-1, with no clear D. CDR1 and CDR2 (germline): SEHNR, FQNEAQ (reference sequence). V was shortened by 6 bases and J by 0 bases, with 11 bases between the two germline ends. This CDR3 contains 14 residues. CDR3 in DNA: TGTGCCAGCAGAACGACAATTATGAACACTGAAGCTTTCTTT. Protein: CASRTTIMNTEAFF.

The V call is TRBV5-8, the J call TRBJ2-5, with 9 bases that match TRBD1. With V trimmed by 3 bases and J by 4 bases, 4 bases remained unmatched. The CDR3 covers 14 residues. Per the germline V gene, CDR1 is SGHTS and CDR2 is YDEGEE. The CDR3 bases are TGTGCCAGCAGCTCCCTGGGACAGGGAGAGACCCAGTACTTC. Translating gives CASSSLGQGETQYF.

V usage is TRBV11-2 and J usage is TRBJ2-5, with D perhaps TRBD1 (5 bases). This CDR3 has 14 amino acids. The V end lost 2 bases, the J end lost 7 bases, and 14 bases lay between the germline ends. CDR1 is SGHAT, CDR2 FQNNGV, per germline. CDR3 in DNA: TGTGCCAGCAGCTTAACCCAGCCTCAGGGGACCCAGTACTTC. Translated: CASSLTQPQGTQYF.

The rearrangement uses TRBV7-6 and TRBJ1-1; tentatively, D is TRBD1 (5 bases). This CDR3 has 15 residues. Germline values: CDR1 SGHVS, CDR2 FNYEAQ. V gave up 1 base and J gave up 1 base, with 10 bases separating them. CDR3 sequence (DNA): TGTGCCAGCAGCTTAGTTGACAGCCAGAACACTGAAGCTTTCTTT. Its translation: CASSLVDSQNTEAFF.

Worth noting for this clone: This sample also contains other DNA sequences that code for the same CDR3. J is TRBJ1-5 and V is TRBV24-1; D remains unclear. There are 12 residues in the CDR3. Germline CDR1 reads KGHDR; CDR2 reads SFDVKD. The V and J ends lost 3 bases and 4 bases respectively, with 3 bases between them. The CDR3 reads CATSDPNQPQHF. CDR3 sequence (DNA): TGTGCCACCAGTGATCCGAATCAGCCCCAGCATTTT.

This clone turned up a few times. This sequence joins TRBV4-1 and TRBJ1-2; D unclear. The V end was cut by 0 bases, the J end by 8 bases, with 16 bases between. The CDR3 extends over 15 amino acids. The germline gives CDR1 MGHRA, CDR2 YSYEKL. CDR3 DNA: TGCGCCAGCAGCCAAGATAGGCTCACCTCGGGAGGCTACACCTTC. Translation gives CASSQDRLTSGGYTF.

The DNA for the CDR3 is TGTGCCAGTTTGGGGCAGGGGACACTTAAAGCTAACTATGGCTACACCTTC. Translated, it gives CASLGQGTLKANYGYTF. The J gene is TRBJ1-2, the V gene TRBV28, with D possibly TRBD1 on 6 matching bases. V was trimmed by 9 bases and J by 0 bases, leaving 23 bases between them. The germline gives CDR1 MDHEN, CDR2 SYDVKM. CDR3 length: 17 residues.

This clone was counted a few times. CDR3 coding DNA: TGTGCCAGCAGTGCCAGGGGGCTTCTTGAAAAACTGTTTTTT. This sequence encodes CASSARGLLEKLFF. The J gene is TRBJ1-4, the V gene TRBV28; 8 bases map to TRBD1. The CDR3 loop spans 14 amino acids. Germline values: CDR1 MDHEN, CDR2 SYDVKM. The V and J ends lost 5 bases and 7 bases, in that order; junction bases with no gene match: 6.